The next 8 T cell receptor beta chains were all read from a single sample in a study of cytomegalovirus exposure and HLA in healthy donors. Primers for the PCR totalled 60 Vbeta and 13 Jbeta. Data came from immunoSEQ multiplex PCR; TCRdb stores just in-frame clones and leaves some out. The data contain about 230,000 clones, over 75% of them singletons. Sequenced material: PBMCs. Receptors were obtained from a boy between 10 and 17 years old in good health and CMV-seronegative.

This chain links TRBV19 with TRBJ1-1; the D gene is possibly TRBD1 (6 bases). Germline values: CDR1 LNHDA, CDR2 SQIVND (reference sequence). This CDR3 contains 14 residues. The V end was cut by 5 bases, the J end by 5 bases, with 15 bases between. The CDR3 coding sequence is TGTGCCAGTAGTCGAATCCTACAGGGTACTGAAGCTTTCTTT. Protein: CASSRILQGTEAFF.

The chain couples TRBV29-1 to TRBJ1-1; tentatively, D is TRBD1 (5 bases). CDR3 length equals 15 residues. Per germline, CDR1 SQVTM and CDR2 ANQGSEA. V was pared by 5 bases and J by 1 base, with 17 bases between. CDR3 DNA sequence: TGCAGCGTTATCCCGGGACTCCACTCGAACACTGAAGCTTTCTTT. It codes for CSVIPGLHSNTEAFF.

The chain links TRBV5-1 to TRBJ2-3; 9 nucleotides line up with TRBD2. The V gene end was trimmed by 4 bases and the J gene end by 2 bases; junction bases not matched to a gene: 5. This CDR3 has 15 amino acids. The germline CDR1 and CDR2 sequences are SGHRS and YFSETQ. The CDR3 bases are TGCGCCAGCAGCCCAGCGGGGGGCTTCACAGATACGCAGTATTTT. This translates into CASSPAGGFTDTQYF.

This chain uses TRBV11-3 with TRBJ2-7; TRBD1 matches at 11 bases. The CDR3 is 14 residues long. CDR1 and CDR2 (germline): SGHNT, YENEEA. The V and J ends lost 5 bases and 3 bases, in that order; junction bases with no gene match: 3. CDR3 sequence reads: CASSVGTGGYEQYF. CDR3 nucleotides: TGTGCCAGCAGCGTCGGGACAGGGGGCTACGAGCAGTACTTC.

The gene calls are TRBV10-3 and TRBJ1-1, with TRBD1 matching 7 bases. CDR3 size: 14 residues. Trimming took 4 bases from V and 3 from J; bases not matched to a gene: 5. Germline-derived CDR1 and CDR2 are ENHRY and SYGVKD. CDR3 in DNA: TGTGCCATCAGTGTGACAGGGAAGGACACTGAAGCTTTCTTT. Translation gives CAISVTGKDTEAFF.

To note about this clone: Other DNA sequences in the sample encode the same CDR3. The V call is TRBV9, the J call TRBJ2-1; D uncertain. V lost 4 bases and J lost 7, with 9 bases in between. CDR3 size: 12 residues. Germline V gives CDR1 SGDLS, CDR2 YYNGEE. The CDR3 here is CASSPLGNEQFF. The CDR3 DNA sequence: TGTGCCAGCAGCCCCCTCGGGAATGAGCAGTTCTTC.

The table lists this clone with a few counts. The CDR3 DNA follows: TGCGCCAGCAGCTTGGGAGCGGGAGGGCTCTACGAGCAGTACTTC. It yields the protein CASSLGAGGLYEQYF. The gene calls are TRBV5-1 and TRBJ2-7, with 10 nucleotides matching TRBD2. CDR3 length: 15 residues. V lost 0 bases and J lost 3; bases outside the gene matches: 3. The germline V gene encodes CDR1 SGHRS and CDR2 YFSETQ.

V usage is TRBV7-8 and J usage is TRBJ2-5, with TRBD2 identical over 12 bases. Germline values: CDR1 SGHVS, CDR2 FQNEAQ. The length of the CDR3 is 16 residues. Trimming cost V 4 bases and J 2 bases; bases outside gene matches: 5. CDR3 sequence reads: CASSSWTSGVQETQYF. The CDR3 region has the DNA TGTGCCAGCAGCTCCTGGACTAGCGGGGTACAAGAGACCCAGTACTTC.